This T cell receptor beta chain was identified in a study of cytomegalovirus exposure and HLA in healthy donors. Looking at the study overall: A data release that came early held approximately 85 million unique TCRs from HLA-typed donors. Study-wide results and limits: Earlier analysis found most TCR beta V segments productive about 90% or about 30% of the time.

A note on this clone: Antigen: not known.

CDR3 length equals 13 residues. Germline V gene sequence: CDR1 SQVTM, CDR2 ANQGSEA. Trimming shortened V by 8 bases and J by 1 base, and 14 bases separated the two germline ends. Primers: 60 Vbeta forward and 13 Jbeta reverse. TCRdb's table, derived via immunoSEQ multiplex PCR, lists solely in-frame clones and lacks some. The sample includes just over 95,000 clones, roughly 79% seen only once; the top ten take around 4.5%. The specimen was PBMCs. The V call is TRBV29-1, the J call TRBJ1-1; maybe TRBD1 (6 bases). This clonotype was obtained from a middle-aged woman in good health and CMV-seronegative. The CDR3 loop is CSSSQGPNTEAFF. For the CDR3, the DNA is TGCAGCTCCTCACAGGGACCGAACACTGAAGCTTTCTTT.